This paragraph covers one TCR beta chain sequence. No antigen is known for it. This sample stems from a study of shared clonotypes between healthy human individuals. Overall study: For every donor, three CD4 naive, three CD4 memory, two CD8 naive and one CD8 memory plates were used.

Study-level findings and limits: Of the naive CD4 clonotypes, around 4.9% were shared across several donors.

Using immunoSEQ multiplex PCR, the repertoire was profiled, and TCRdb retains in-frame clones only, with some absent. The sample has fewer than 3 million clones; 85% to 95% are singletons. Memory CD4+ cells were the fraction left after CD45RA+ naive selection. The CDR3 consists of 20 residues. V shed 0 bases, J shed 3 bases, and the junction held 19 bases outside the gene matches. CDR1 ENHRY and CDR2 SYGVKD come from the germline V gene. V usage is TRBV10-3 and J usage is TRBJ2-7; 8 bases agree with TRBD1. The clonotype was recovered from a man in his late teens or twenties in good health. Some clones in this sample may be carry-over from other donors' samples. The sequencing input was naive CD4+ T cells from PBMCs. Regarding subset: CD45RA+ positively selected. The CDR3 DNA is TGTGCCATCAGTGAGTCAAGAGTCCTCGGACAGGGCGTCTTCGGCTACGAGCAGTACTTC. Its translation: CAISESRVLGQGVFGYEQYF.